The 26 T cell receptor beta chains below come from one sample, sequenced in a study of HIV-infected patients and healthy controls. All unsorted peripheral T cells were captured because whole blood was used without fractionation. Alpha and beta constant-region primers primed reverse transcription of 400 to 500 ng RNA. Each of the alpha and beta chains got its own library through chain-specific third strand synthesis with indices. TCRdb reprocessed the 5' RACE reads with MiXCR, giving one entry per CDR3 protein. The sample has about 10,000 distinct CDR3 sequences, 10% seen once; the top ten hold approximately 15%. This specimen was blood, taken before antiretroviral therapy. Receptors originate from an adult with HIV infection.

This clonotype was observed many times. The V gene is TRBV4-3, the J gene TRBJ2-3; possible D gene TRBD2, 5 bases. Trimming stripped 0 bases from V and 10 bases from J, with 14 bases between. There are 14 residues in the CDR3. Germline assignment: CDR1 LGHNA and CDR2 YSLEER. The CDR3 is CASSQEGAPGAQYF. As DNA, the CDR3 is TGCGCCAGCAGCCAAGAGGGCGCCCCCGGGGCGCAGTATTTT.

The table lists this clonotype with many counts. The rearrangement joins TRBV7-2 to TRBJ2-1; D call uncertain. The CDR3 contains 16 residues. Germline assignment: CDR1 SGHTA and CDR2 FQGNSA. The V end lost 2 bases, the J end lost 2 bases, and 13 bases lay between the germline ends. The CDR3, as DNA: TGTGCCAGCAGCTTATTGCTCCGACGCCCCTACAATGAGCAGTTCTTC. It encodes CASSLLLRRPYNEQFF.

In this sample, this clonotype turned up many times. This chain's CDR3 is CASSPRGVYYEQYF. CDR3 bases: TGTGCCAGCAGCCCGAGGGGGGTCTATTACGAGCAGTACTTC. The chain employs TRBV4-2 and TRBJ2-7; D might be TRBD1 or TRBD2, each matching 6 bases. Trimming cost V 4 bases and J 4 bases, with 14 bases left between them. The length of the CDR3 is 14 residues. Germline CDR1 reads LGHNA; CDR2 reads YNFKEQ.

This clonotype has only a few counts. The rearrangement uses TRBV3-1 and TRBJ2-6; D might be TRBD2 (5 bases). The V end lost 4 bases, the J end lost 2 bases, and 9 bases lay between the germline ends. Germline loops: CDR1 LGHDT, CDR2 YNNKEL (reference sequence). This CDR3 has 15 amino acids. The CDR3 reads CASSPLRAGANVLTF. CDR3 DNA: TGTGCCAGCAGCCCACTGAGGGCTGGGGCCAACGTCCTGACTTTC.

This clonotype is a singleton in its sample. The chain carries TRBV6-2 or TRBV6-3 and TRBJ2-1; 9 nucleotides line up with TRBD1. V lost 6 bases, J lost 15 bases, and 12 bases stayed unmatched. The CDR3 covers 13 residues. CDR1 MNHEY and CDR2 SVGEGT come from the germline V gene. This CDR3 is CASSYGGHRGRFF. The DNA of the CDR3 is TGTGCCAGCAGCTACGGCGGGCACAGGGGGCGGTTCTTC.

This clonotype was found many times. V is TRBV6-2 or TRBV6-3 and J is TRBJ2-3; D not certain. The CDR3 spans 13 residues. From germline, CDR1 is MNHEY and CDR2 SVGEGT. V lost 7 bases, J lost 1 base, and 9 bases lay in between. CDR3 amino acids: CASTARRTDTQYF. The CDR3 coding sequence is TGTGCCAGCACAGCAAGGCGCACAGATACGCAGTATTTT.

This clonotype has just a few counts. This rearrangement joins TRBV25-1 to TRBJ2-1; D is perhaps TRBD1 or TRBD2 (5 bases each). This CDR3 spans 21 amino acids. V was cut by 5 bases and J by 0 bases, with 29 bases left in between. The germline V gene has CDR1 MGHDK and CDR2 SYGVNS. CDR3 sequence (DNA): TGTGCCAGCAGTCCGATGCTTCGAGGGCAGGGCCGGTTAAGCTCCTACAATGAGCAGTTCTTC. Translation: CASSPMLRGQGRLSSYNEQFF.

The table lists this clonotype with a few counts. The rearrangement links TRBV6-2 or TRBV6-3 to TRBJ2-7; possibly TRBD1 for D (6 bases). V lost 0 bases and J lost 5, with 11 bases in between. The germline CDR1 and CDR2 sequences are MNHEY and SVGEGT. The CDR3 length is 14 residues. CDR3 DNA: TGTGCCAGCAGTTACTCTGGGGGCTTCGACGAGCAGTACTTC. Translating it yields CASSYSGGFDEQYF.

This clonotype was recorded many times. This sequence joins TRBV20-1 and TRBJ2-7; D gene uncertain. CDR1 and CDR2 from the germline V gene are DFQATT and SNEGSKA (reference sequence). Between the trimmed V and J ends, which lost 3 bases and 5 bases, there was a span of 11 bases. The CDR3 has 12 residues. Written as DNA, the CDR3 is TGCAGTGCTAGTTCCGGAGTCGACGAGCAGTACTTC. Protein: CSASSGVDEQYF.

This clonotype was picked up many times. The chain couples TRBV20-1 to TRBJ2-7, with no clear D. In germline, CDR1 is DFQATT, CDR2 SNEGSKA (reference sequence). V was pared by 4 bases and J by 2 bases, with 12 bases between. This CDR3 region has 13 residues. The CDR3 DNA reads TGCAGTGCTACCCAGGCAGAGACCTACGAGCAGTACTTC. It is translated as CSATQAETYEQYF.

The chain has TRBV29-1 and TRBJ1-5; D ambiguous. The CDR3 is 13 amino acids. Trimming stripped 0 bases from V and 5 bases from J, with 8 bases between. CDR1 is SQVTM and CDR2 is ANQGSEA in the germline V gene. The DNA for the CDR3 is TGCAGCGTTGAAGAGACTGAGGATCAGCCCCAGCATTTT. The encoded protein is CSVEETEDQPQHF.

This clonotype was seen a few times. This sequence joins TRBV7-9 and TRBJ1-1; the D gene is possibly TRBD1 (5 bases). Trimming took 4 bases from V and 0 from J, leaving 12 bases between them. CDR1 is SEHNR and CDR2 is FQNEAQ in the germline V gene (reference sequence). This CDR3 region has 15 residues. CDR3: CASSSLMGLNTEAFF. The CDR3 bases are TGTGCCAGCAGCTCTTTAATGGGGCTGAACACTGAAGCTTTCTTT. Supplemented by reference TRBV7-9 and TRBJ1-1, the full variable domain reads DTGVSQNPRHKITKRGQNVTFRCDPISEHNRLYWYRQTLGQGPEFLTYFQNEAQLEKSRLLSDRFSAERPKGSFSTLEIQRTEQGDSAMYLCASSSLMGLNTEAFFGQGTRLTVV.

A few counts support this clonotype. The chain recombines TRBV7-2 with TRBJ1-5; 7 nucleotides align to TRBD1. The CDR3 extends over 15 amino acids. The germline gives CDR1 SGHTA, CDR2 FQGNSA. With V trimmed by 1 base and J by 6 bases, 6 bases remained unmatched. Here the CDR3 DNA reads TGTGCCAGCAGCTTAGTGTCAGGGGGTAGTCAGCCCCAGCATTTT. As protein: CASSLVSGGSQPQHF.

This clonotype was detected many times. V gene TRBV12-3 or TRBV12-4 combines with J gene TRBJ2-7; D unclear. Deletions cut 5 bases from V and 4 bases from J, with 9 bases between. The CDR3 loop spans 12 amino acids. DNA of the CDR3: TGTGCCAGCAGTCTCGGGCGGTACGAGCAGTACTTC. Its protein product is CASSLGRYEQYF.

The chain recombines TRBV19 with TRBJ1-1; no reliable D call. CDR3 size: 14 residues. Germline loops: CDR1 LNHDA, CDR2 SQIVND (reference sequence). Trimming left V 5 bases short and J 8 bases short, with 18 bases between. CDR3 loop: CASSSLPGTTEAFF. DNA for the CDR3: TGTGCCAGTAGTTCCCTCCCGGGTACCACGGAAGCTTTCTTT.

This clonotype was recorded at least ten times. J is TRBJ1-5 and V is TRBV20-1, with 8 bases lining up with TRBD1. V was clipped by 7 bases and J by 4 bases; unmatched bases: 6. The CDR3 spans 13 residues. The V gene's germline CDR1 is DFQATT and CDR2 SNEGSKA (reference sequence). The CDR3 loop reads CSGGQATNQPQHF. In DNA form, the CDR3 reads TGCAGTGGGGGACAGGCCACTAATCAGCCCCAGCATTTT.

In this sample, this clonotype turned up many times. V is TRBV13 and J is TRBJ2-3, with D perhaps matching TRBD1 (6 bases). Germline loops: CDR1 PRHDT, CDR2 FYEKMQ (reference sequence). CDR3 length equals 14 residues. With 6 bases removed from V and 5 bases from J, the gap between germline ends came to 15 bases. The CDR3 DNA reads TGTGCCAGCAGTTCCCGACAGGTTGGAGATACGCAGTATTTT. Translated: CASSSRQVGDTQYF.

This clonotype was seen at least ten times. The chain is built from TRBV28 and TRBJ2-3; 14 bases are shared with TRBD2. With 5 bases clipped from V and 1 base from J, the junction kept 11 bases outside the gene matches. Germline loops: CDR1 MDHEN, CDR2 SYDVKM. The length of the CDR3 is 19 residues. CDR3 sequence reads: CASSPGTSGRTRRTDTQYF. CDR3 bases: TGTGCCAGCAGTCCGGGGACTAGCGGGAGAACCCGCCGCACAGATACGCAGTATTTT.

This clonotype was seen repeatedly, ten times or more. The V and J genes are TRBV5-5 and TRBJ2-3, with 7 positions matching TRBD2. The V gene's germline CDR1 is SGHKS and CDR2 YYEKEE (reference sequence). After removal of 1 base from V and 2 bases from J, the junction contained 7 bases not matched to a gene. The CDR3 is made up of 16 amino acids. As DNA, the CDR3 is TGTGCCAGCAGCTTGCCCGCTAGCGGACTCACAGATACGCAGTATTTT. Translating gives CASSLPASGLTDTQYF.

There are many counts of this clonotype. The chain carries TRBV20-1 and TRBJ2-5; TRBD1 matches 8 bases. V lost 5 bases and J lost 9; bases outside the gene matches: 17. There are 15 residues in the CDR3. Germline V gives CDR1 DFQATT, CDR2 SNEGSKA (reference sequence). Written as DNA, the CDR3 is TGCAGTGCTCACAAGCAGGGACAGGAATCCGTCGCCCAGTACTTC. Residues: CSAHKQGQESVAQYF.

This clonotype has a count of ten or more. The gene calls are TRBV25-1 and TRBJ2-1; tentatively, D is TRBD1 (5 bases). CDR1 is MGHDK and CDR2 is SYGVNS in the germline V gene. Trimming took 6 bases from V and 5 from J, leaving 17 bases between them. This CDR3 has 15 amino acids. CDR3 sequence: CASSPLVWGDNEQFF. For the CDR3, the DNA is TGTGCCAGCAGCCCTTTAGTATGGGGCGACAATGAGCAGTTCTTC. The whole variable domain, filled in from reference TRBV25-1 and TRBJ2-1, reads EADIYQTPRYLVIGTGKKITLECSQTMGHDKMYWYQQDPGMELHLIHYSYGVNSTEKGDLSSESTVSRIRTEHFPLTLESARPSHTSQYLCASSPLVWGDNEQFFGPGTRLTVL.

The V gene is TRBV5-1, the J gene TRBJ2-3, with D unclear. Trimming removed 4 bases at V and 2 bases at J, with 11 bases between. The CDR3 sequence is 14 residues long. Germline CDR1 SGHRS, CDR2 YFSETQ. The CDR3 DNA reads TGCGCCAGCAGCGTCGCTGGGGTCACAGATACGCAGTATTTT. Protein: CASSVAGVTDTQYF. Full variable domain (outside the CDR3, taken from reference TRBV5-1 and TRBJ2-3): KAGVTQTPRYLIKTRGQQVTLSCSPISGHRSVSWYQQTPGQGLQFLFEYFSETQRNKGNFPGRFSGRQFSNSRSEMNVSTLELGDSALYLCASSVAGVTDTQYFGPGTRLTVL.

This clonotype was seen many times. For the CDR3, the DNA is TGTGCCAGCAGTGGACGGGACAGGGATTACGCTTTCTTT. Translated: CASSGRDRDYAFF. This rearrangement joins TRBV6-1 to TRBJ1-1; 9 bases map to TRBD1. V shed 4 bases and J 11 bases; nucleotides not matched to a gene: 8. Per the germline V gene, CDR1 is MNHNS and CDR2 is SASEGT. The CDR3 runs 13 residues.

This clonotype was recorded many times. This rearrangement joins TRBV29-1 to TRBJ2-3; possibly TRBD2 for D (5 bases). V was pared by 1 base and J by 3 bases, with 8 bases between. CDR1 is SQVTM, CDR2 ANQGSEA, per germline. This CDR3 has 13 residues. This CDR3 is CSVEAGWTDTQYF. CDR3 nucleotides: TGCAGCGTTGAAGCGGGATGGACAGATACGCAGTATTTT.

This clonotype has at least ten counts. The rearrangement links TRBV5-1 to TRBJ2-2; 7 bases map to TRBD1. The trim removed 1 base at V and 7 bases at J, leaving 10 bases unmatched. Germline V CDR1 and CDR2: SGHRS, YFSETQ. This CDR3 has 16 amino acids. The CDR3, as DNA: TGCGCCAGCAGCTTGAGGGGTAGGGGGCGCGTCGGGGAGCTGTTTTTT. It encodes CASSLRGRGRVGELFF. Drawing the rest from reference TRBV5-1 and TRBJ2-2, the complete variable domain is KAGVTQTPRYLIKTRGQQVTLSCSPISGHRSVSWYQQTPGQGLQFLFEYFSETQRNKGNFPGRFSGRQFSNSRSEMNVSTLELGDSALYLCASSLRGRGRVGELFFGEGSRLTVL.

This clonotype has ten or more counts. This chain connects TRBV18 to TRBJ2-2; D possibly uses TRBD1 or TRBD2 (5 bases each). Trimming took 3 bases from V and 2 from J, leaving 10 bases between them. CDR1 KGHSH and CDR2 LQKENI come from the germline V gene. CDR3 length: 15 residues. The CDR3 coding sequence is TGTGCCAGCTCACCGAACCGGGACAACACCGGGGAGCTGTTTTTT. As protein: CASSPNRDNTGELFF.